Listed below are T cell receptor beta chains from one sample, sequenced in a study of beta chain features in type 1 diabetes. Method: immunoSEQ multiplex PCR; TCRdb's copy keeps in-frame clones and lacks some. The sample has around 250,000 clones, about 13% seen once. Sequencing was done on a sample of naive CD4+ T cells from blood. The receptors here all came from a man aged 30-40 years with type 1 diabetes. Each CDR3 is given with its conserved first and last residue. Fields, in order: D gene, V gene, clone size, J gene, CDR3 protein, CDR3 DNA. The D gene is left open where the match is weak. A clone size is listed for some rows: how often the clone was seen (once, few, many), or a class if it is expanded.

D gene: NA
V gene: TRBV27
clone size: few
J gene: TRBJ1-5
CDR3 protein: CASGAPDSGNQPQHF
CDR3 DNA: TGTGCCAGCGGAGCCCCCGACAGCGGCAATCAGCCCCAGCATTTT

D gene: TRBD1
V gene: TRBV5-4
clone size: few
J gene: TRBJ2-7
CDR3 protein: CASSVDRRYEQYF
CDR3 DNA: TGTGCCAGCAGCGTGGACAGGCGGTACGAGCAGTACTTC

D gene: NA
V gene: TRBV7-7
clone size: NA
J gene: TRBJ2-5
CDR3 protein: CASSFGVSRAETQYF
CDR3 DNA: TGTGCCAGCAGCTTTGGCGTGAGCAGGGCGGAGACCCAGTACTTC

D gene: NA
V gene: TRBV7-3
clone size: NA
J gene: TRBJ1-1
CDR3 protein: CASNRPAGTEAFF
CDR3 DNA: TGTGCCAGCAACCGCCCAGCCGGGACTGAAGCTTTCTTT

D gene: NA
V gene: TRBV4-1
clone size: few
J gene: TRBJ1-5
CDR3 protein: CASSQDWYRSNQPQHF
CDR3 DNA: TGCGCCAGCAGCCAAGATTGGTACAGAAGCAATCAGCCCCAGCATTTT

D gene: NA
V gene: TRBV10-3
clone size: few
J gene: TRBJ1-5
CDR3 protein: CAISPGGDQPQHF
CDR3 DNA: TGTGCCATCAGCCCAGGTGGTGATCAGCCCCAGCATTTT

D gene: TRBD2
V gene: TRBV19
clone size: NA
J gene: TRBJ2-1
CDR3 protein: CASGLGLAAGPFF
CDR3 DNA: TGTGCCAGTGGATTAGGACTAGCGGCCGGGCCGTTCTTC

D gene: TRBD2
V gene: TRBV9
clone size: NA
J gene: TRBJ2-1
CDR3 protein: CASSVVGLAVSSYNEQFF
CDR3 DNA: TGTGCCAGCAGCGTAGTGGGACTAGCGGTGAGCTCCTACAATGAGCAGTTCTTC

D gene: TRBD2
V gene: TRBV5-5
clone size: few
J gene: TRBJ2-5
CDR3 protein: CASTFQREWIETQYF
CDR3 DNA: TGTGCCAGCACCTTCCAGCGGGAGTGGATTGAGACCCAGTACTTC

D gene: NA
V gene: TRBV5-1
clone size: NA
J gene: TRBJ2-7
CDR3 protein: CASSLPGTYEQYF
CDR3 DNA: TGCGCCAGCAGCTTGCCGGGGACCTACGAGCAGTACTTC

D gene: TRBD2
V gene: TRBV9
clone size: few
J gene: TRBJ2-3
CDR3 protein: CASSVATSSGRLSDTQYF
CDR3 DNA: TGTGCCAGCAGCGTAGCTACTTCTAGCGGGAGGTTGAGTGATACGCAGTATTTT

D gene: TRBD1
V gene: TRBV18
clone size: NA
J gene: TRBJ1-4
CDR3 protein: CASSDGQGGKEKLFF
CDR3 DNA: TGTGCCAGCTCAGATGGACAGGGGGGTAAAGAAAAACTGTTTTTT

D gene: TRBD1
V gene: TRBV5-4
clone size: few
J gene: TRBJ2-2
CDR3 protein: CASRGQGGTGELFF
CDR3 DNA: TGTGCCAGCAGAGGACAGGGAGGCACCGGGGAGCTGTTTTTT

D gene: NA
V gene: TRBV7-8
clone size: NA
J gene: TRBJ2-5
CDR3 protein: CASSRREIIQETQYF
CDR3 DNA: TGTGCCAGCAGCCGCCGGGAGATTATCCAAGAGACCCAGTACTTC

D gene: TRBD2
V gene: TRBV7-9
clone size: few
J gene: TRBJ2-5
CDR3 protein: CASRRLAGEEETQYF
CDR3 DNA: TGTGCCAGCAGGAGACTAGCGGGAGAGGAAGAGACCCAGTACTTC

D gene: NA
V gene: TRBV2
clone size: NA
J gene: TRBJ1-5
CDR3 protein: CASSEWGVRQPQHF
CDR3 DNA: TGTGCCAGCAGTGAATGGGGGGTACGCCAGCCCCAGCATTTT

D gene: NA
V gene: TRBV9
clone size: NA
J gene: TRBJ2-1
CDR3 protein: CASSVLGGWDNEQFF
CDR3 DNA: TGTGCCAGCAGCGTTTTGGGAGGTTGGGACAATGAGCAGTTCTTC

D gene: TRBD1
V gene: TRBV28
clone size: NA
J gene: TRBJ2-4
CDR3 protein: CASSPRGLRNIQYF
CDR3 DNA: TGTGCCAGCAGCCCCAGGGGGCTCAGGAACATTCAGTACTTC

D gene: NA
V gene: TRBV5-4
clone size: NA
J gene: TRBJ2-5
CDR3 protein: CASSFFPSETQYF
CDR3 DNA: TGTGCCAGCAGCTTTTTCCCCTCGGAGACCCAGTACTTC

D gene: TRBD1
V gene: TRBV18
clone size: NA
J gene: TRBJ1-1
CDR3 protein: CASSPFRDSLNTEAFF
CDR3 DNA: TGTGCCAGCTCACCCTTCAGGGACAGCCTGAACACTGAAGCTTTCTTT

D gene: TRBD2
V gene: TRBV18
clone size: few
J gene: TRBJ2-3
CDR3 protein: CASSPPGLAGGTDTQYF
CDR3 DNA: TGTGCCAGCTCACCACCGGGACTAGCCGGCGGCACAGATACGCAGTATTTT

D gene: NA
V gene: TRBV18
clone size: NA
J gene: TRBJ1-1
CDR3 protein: CASSPRTGGNTEAFF
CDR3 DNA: TGTGCCAGCTCACCACGGACGGGAGGGAACACTGAAGCTTTCTTT

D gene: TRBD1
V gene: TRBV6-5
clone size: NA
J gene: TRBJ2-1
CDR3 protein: CASSYIRTGENEQFF
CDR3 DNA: TGTGCCAGCAGTTATATCAGGACAGGGGAGAATGAGCAGTTCTTC

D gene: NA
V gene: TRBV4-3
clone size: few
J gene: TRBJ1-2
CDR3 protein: CASSLKRANYGYTF
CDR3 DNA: TGCGCCAGCAGCCTAAAGAGGGCTAACTATGGCTACACCTTC

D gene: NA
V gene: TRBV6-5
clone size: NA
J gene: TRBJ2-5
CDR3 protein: CASSAPPGQIGTQYF
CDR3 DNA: TGTGCCAGCAGTGCCCCCCCCGGTCAAATCGGGACCCAGTACTTC

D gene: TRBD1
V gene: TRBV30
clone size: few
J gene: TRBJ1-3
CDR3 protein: CAWSEGQTSGNTIYF
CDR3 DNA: TGTGCCTGGAGCGAGGGACAGACCTCTGGAAACACCATATATTTT

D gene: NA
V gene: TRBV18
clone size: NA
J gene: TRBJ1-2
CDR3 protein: CASSPSGQPNYGYTF
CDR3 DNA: TGTGCCAGCTCACCTTCCGGACAGCCTAACTATGGCTACACCTTC

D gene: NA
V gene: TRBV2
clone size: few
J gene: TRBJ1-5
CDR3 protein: CASAGEGRNQPQHF
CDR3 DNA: TGTGCCAGCGCCGGGGAGGGGCGAAATCAGCCCCAGCATTTT

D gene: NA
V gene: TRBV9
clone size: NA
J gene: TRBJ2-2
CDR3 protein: CASTRTRGVAGELFF
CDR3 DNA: TGTGCCAGCACCAGGACAAGGGGCGTCGCCGGGGAGCTGTTTTTT

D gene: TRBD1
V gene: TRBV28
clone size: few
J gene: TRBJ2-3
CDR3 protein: CASSSGQGDTQYF
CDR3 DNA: TGTGCCAGCAGTTCCGGACAGGGTGATACGCAGTATTTT

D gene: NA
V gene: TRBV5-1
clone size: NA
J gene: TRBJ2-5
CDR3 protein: CASSLGLPRKTQYF
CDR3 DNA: TGCGCCAGCAGCTTGGGGCTCCCTAGGAAGACCCAGTACTTC

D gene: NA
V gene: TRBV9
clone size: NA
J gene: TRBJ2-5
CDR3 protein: CASSVAGFGETQYF
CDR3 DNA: TGTGCCAGCAGCGTAGCGGGGTTTGGGGAGACCCAGTACTTC

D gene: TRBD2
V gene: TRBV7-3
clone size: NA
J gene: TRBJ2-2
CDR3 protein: CASSLRLAGENTGELFF
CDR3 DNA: TGTGCCAGCAGCTTACGGCTAGCGGGAGAGAACACCGGGGAGCTGTTTTTT

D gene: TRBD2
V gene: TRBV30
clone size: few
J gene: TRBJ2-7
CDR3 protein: CALDRLAGYEQYF
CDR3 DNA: TGTGCCCTAGATAGACTAGCGGGATACGAGCAGTACTTC

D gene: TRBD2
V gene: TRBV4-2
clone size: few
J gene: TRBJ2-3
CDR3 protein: CASSQPGLADSTDTQYF
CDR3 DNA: TGTGCCAGCAGCCAGCCCGGACTAGCGGATAGCACAGATACGCAGTATTTT

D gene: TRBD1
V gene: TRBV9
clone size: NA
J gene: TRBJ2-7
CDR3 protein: CASSAQGAASYEQYF
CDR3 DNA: TGTGCCAGCAGCGCACAGGGGGCCGCCTCCTACGAGCAGTACTTC

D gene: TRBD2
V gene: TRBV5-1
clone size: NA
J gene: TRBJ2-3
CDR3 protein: CASSLVGSGSLADTQYF
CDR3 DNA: TGCGCCAGCAGCTTGGTTGGGAGCGGGAGTCTTGCGGATACGCAGTATTTT

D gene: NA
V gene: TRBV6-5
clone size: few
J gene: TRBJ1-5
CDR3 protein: CASSYRTGGNQPQHF
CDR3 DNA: TGTGCCAGCAGTTACAGAACAGGTGGCAATCAGCCCCAGCATTTT

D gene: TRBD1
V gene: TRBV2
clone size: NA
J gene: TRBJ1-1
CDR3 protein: CASIKRGQGAEAFF
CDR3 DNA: TGTGCCAGCATTAAACGGGGACAGGGGGCTGAAGCTTTCTTT

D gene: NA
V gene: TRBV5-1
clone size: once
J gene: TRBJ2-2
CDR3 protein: CASSLGAGNTGELFF
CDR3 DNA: TGCGCCAGCAGCTTGGGGGCAGGCAACACCGGGGAGCTGTTTTTT